The TCR beta chain described here comes from a study of cytomegalovirus exposure and HLA in healthy donors. In the PCR, 60 Vbeta and 13 Jbeta primers were used. Original methodology: Later analysis identified tens of millions of unique TCR beta chains, roughly 11 million shared. Profiled with immunoSEQ multiplex PCR; TCRdb holds only in-frame clones, not every one. D and trimming come from the DNA, and the V and J calls and clone size come from that table. The sample records about 220,000 clones, more than 65% being singletons. In germline, CDR1 is SGHVS, CDR2 FQNEAQ. The germline V and J ends were trimmed by 4 bases and 1 base, with 20 bases remaining between them. The CDR3 length is 17 residues. This clone was detected a few times.

Specimen: PBMCs. This sequence originates from a man between 18 and 35 years old in good health and CMV-seronegative. The genes are TRBV7-8 and TRBJ2-7; possibly TRBD1 for D (6 bases). The CDR3 loop is CASSSKTGRGYSYEQYF. The CDR3 DNA reads as TGTGCCAGCAGCTCCAAAACAGGCAGGGGATATTCCTACGAGCAGTACTTC.